Below are 3 T cell receptor beta chains sequenced from a single sample in a study of blood T cell repertoires in COVID-19. Profiled with immunoSEQ multiplex PCR; TCRdb holds only in-frame clones, not every one. This table holds about 76,000 clones, approximately 85% found once. What was sequenced was peripheral blood. These receptors were taken from a man aged 60-69 years with COVID-19, enrolled during active disease.

The chain is built from TRBV3-1 (or the pseudogene TRBV3-2) and TRBJ2-5; D gene ambiguous. The CDR3 contains 14 residues. The V gene lost 0 bases and the J gene lost 5 bases, with 10 bases spanning the gap. The germline CDR1 and CDR2 sequences are LGHDT and YNNKEL (reference sequence). The CDR3 sequence is CASSQDRVPETQYF. CDR3 sequence (DNA): TGTGCCAGCAGCCAAGACCGGGTACCGGAGACCCAGTACTTC.

The V call is TRBV19, the J call TRBJ1-2; 7 nucleotides align to TRBD1. V gave up 5 bases and J gave up 4 bases; unmatched junction bases: 10. The CDR3 has 15 amino acids. Germline V CDR1 and CDR2: LNHDA, SQIVND (reference sequence). The CDR3 protein is CASSLNEQGTYGYTF. The CDR3 region has the DNA TGTGCCAGTAGTTTGAACGAACAGGGGACCTATGGCTACACCTTC.

J is TRBJ1-3 and V is TRBV6-5; TRBD1 aligns across 9 bases. V gave up 6 bases and J gave up 4 bases; unmatched junction bases: 7. This CDR3 spans 15 amino acids. CDR1 is MNHEY and CDR2 is SVGAGI in the germline V gene. CDR3 loop: CASREDRGEGNTIYF. The CDR3 coding sequence is TGTGCCAGCAGGGAGGACAGGGGTGAAGGAAACACCATATATTTT.